This T cell receptor (beta chain) was retrieved from a study of stem cell transplantation in POMP-related autoinflammatory disease. Germline CDR1 and CDR2: SGDLS and YYNGEE. Deletions cut 0 bases from V and 5 bases from J, with 15 bases between. The CDR3 runs to 16 residues. TCRdb keeps only in-frame clones here, not all; method: immunoSEQ multiplex PCR. The sample records several hundred clones, roughly 83% being singletons. The receptor was derived from a human patient with POMP-related autoinflammation and immune dysregulation (PRAID). Some T cells could come from the graft donor. The specimen was Tregs from PBMCs, collected after stem cell transplantation. The J gene is TRBJ1-5, the V gene TRBV9; D is undetermined. The CDR3 DNA reads TGTGCCAGCAGCGTAGCTTCCGGTGAGAAGGATCAGCCCCAGCATTTT. Residues: CASSVASGEKDQPQHF.